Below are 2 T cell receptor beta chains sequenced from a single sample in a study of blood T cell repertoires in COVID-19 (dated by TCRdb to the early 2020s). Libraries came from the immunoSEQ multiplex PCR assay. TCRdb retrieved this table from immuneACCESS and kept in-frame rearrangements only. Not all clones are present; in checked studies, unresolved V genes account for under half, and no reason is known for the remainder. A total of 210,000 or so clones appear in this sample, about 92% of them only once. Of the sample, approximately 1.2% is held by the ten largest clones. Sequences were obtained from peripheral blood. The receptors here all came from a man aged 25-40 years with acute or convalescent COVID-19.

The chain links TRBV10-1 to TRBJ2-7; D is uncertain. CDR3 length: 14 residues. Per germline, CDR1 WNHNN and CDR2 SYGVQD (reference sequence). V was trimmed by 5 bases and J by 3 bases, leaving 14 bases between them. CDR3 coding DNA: TGCGCCAGCAGTTCGGGTCCTTCTAGCTACGAGCAGTACTTC. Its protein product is CASSSGPSSYEQYF.

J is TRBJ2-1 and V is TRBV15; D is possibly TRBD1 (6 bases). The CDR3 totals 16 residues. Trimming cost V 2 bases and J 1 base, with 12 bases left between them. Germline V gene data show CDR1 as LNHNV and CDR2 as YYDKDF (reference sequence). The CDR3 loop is CATSRLTGQSYNEQFF. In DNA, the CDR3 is TGTGCCACCAGCAGACTGACAGGCCAATCCTACAATGAGCAGTTCTTC.